This T cell receptor (beta chain) was profiled in a study of a mutant IDH1 vaccine in newly diagnosed glioma. Study at large: Of the patients given treatment, about 62% were male and 37.5% were female, and a mean age of around 44 years was recorded. In the visit schedule, V12 fell in week 35, while V13 fell in week 47. Previous treatment comprised radiotherapy, temozolomide, or both, mostly both. Study-level results: Overall, 80% to 95% of patients had vaccine-induced immune responses.

Time point noted: week 47, end of study. Vaccinated patients received 300 ug of mutant IDH1 20-mer peptide per dose, with topical imiquimod. This table comes from immunoSEQ multiplex PCR, and its TCRdb copy is limited to in-frame clones, with some not included. This sample carries 84,000 or so clones, 75% to 85% of them seen once, and the ten largest clones take more than 4.5%. CDR3 length equals 12 residues. The germline V gene encodes CDR1 LNHDA and CDR2 SQIVND (reference sequence). The ends were cut back, 10 bases at V and 5 bases at J, with 15 bases in the middle. The count of this clone is one. The antigen remains unidentified.

The chain combines TRBV19 with TRBJ2-7; perhaps D is TRBD1 or TRBD2 (6 bases each). This specimen was PBMCs, taken from a glioma patient whose treatment included an IDH1 peptide vaccine. The receptor comes from a man aged 35 to 55 with glioma. CDR3 nucleotide sequence: TGTGCCACCAACCAGGAGGGGGACGAGCAGTACTTC. The encoded protein is CATNQEGDEQYF.